This T cell receptor (beta chain) stems from a study of multiple sclerosis patients with progressive multifocal leukoencephalopathy. Overall study: The control group, sampled over time, had multiple sclerosis, received natalizumab and did not develop PML.

CDR1 and CDR2 from the germline V gene are MGHRA and YSYEKL. CDR3 length: 15 amino acids. Losses at the gene ends were 0 bases for V and 15 bases for J; bases not matched to a gene: 14. This was a survey-level run. Libraries were prepared by immunoSEQ multiplex PCR; TCRdb keeps only in-frame clonotypes and omits some of them. The sample yields approximately 31,000 clones, roughly 90% seen once. About this clone: As yet, its antigen is unknown.

Findings and limits, study-wide: Expanded clones at PML onset predated and persisted through natalizumab therapy.

The time point was: before natalizumab initiation. The T0 samples predate the first natalizumab infusion. The origin of this receptor is a human donor with multiple sclerosis. Sequencing used PBMCs. The chain recombines TRBV4-1 with TRBJ2-1; the match to TRBD1 covers 7 bases. The CDR3 bases are TGCGCCAGCAGCCAAGATCTTCGTACCGGGACAGTCGCGTTCTTC. Its translation: CASSQDLRTGTVAFF.